Presented here are 19 T cell receptor beta chains from one specimen sequenced in a study of shared clonotypes between healthy human individuals. Here immunoSEQ multiplex PCR was the method, and the copy in TCRdb shows in-frame clones only, minus some. This repertoire shows approximately 2.5 million clones, 85% to 95% found once; its top ten account for 0.14%. Sequencing was performed on naive CD4+ T cells sorted from blood. Subset noted: CD45RA+ positively selected. These receptors were collected from a man aged 18 to 29 in good health.

This chain links TRBV5-6 with TRBJ1-5; D gene uncertain. The CDR3 length is 14 residues. Trimming left V 4 bases short and J 0 bases short, with 8 bases between. Germline CDR1 is SGHDT and CDR2 is YYEEEE. CDR3 amino acids: CASSVGFSNQPQHF. DNA for the CDR3: TGTGCCAGCAGCGTAGGTTTTAGCAATCAGCCCCAGCATTTT.

V is TRBV11-2 and J is TRBJ1-2, with unresolved D. In germline, CDR1 is SGHAT, CDR2 FQNNGV. The CDR3 is 12 residues long. The germline V and J ends were trimmed by 7 bases and 8 bases, with 14 bases remaining between them. In DNA form, the CDR3 reads TGTGCCAGCACCCAACTGCGAGGGGGCTACACCTTC. It yields the protein CASTQLRGGYTF.

This rearrangement joins TRBV27 to TRBJ1-6; 7 bases line up with TRBD1. The CDR3 covers 13 residues. CDR1 and CDR2 (germline): MNHEY, SMNVEV (reference sequence). With 3 bases clipped from V and 13 bases from J, the junction kept 6 bases outside the gene matches. The DNA for the CDR3 is TGTGCCAGCAGTTTCGGGGCAGGGGGGCCCCTCCACTTT. Its translation: CASSFGAGGPLHF.

This chain joins TRBV7-2 and TRBJ2-3; TRBD2 agrees at 9 bases. Germline CDR1 SGHTA, CDR2 FQGNSA. The CDR3 sequence is 16 residues long. Trimming removed 0 bases from V and 3 bases from J; junction bases left unmatched: 4. The CDR3 DNA reads TGTGCCAGCAGCTTAGCGGTAGCGGGAGCGACAGATACGCAGTATTTT. Its translation: CASSLAVAGATDTQYF. The variable domain in full, completed from reference TRBV7-2 and TRBJ2-3, reads GAGVSQSPSNKVTEKGKDVELRCDPISGHTALYWYRQSLGQGLEFLIYFQGNSAPDKSGLPSDRFSAERTGGSVSTLTIQRTQQEDSAVYLCASSLAVAGATDTQYFGPGTRLTVL.

CDR3 bases: TGCGCCAGCAGCCAAGTTTTCGGTAACTTCTACAATGAGCAGTTCTTC. This gives the protein CASSQVFGNFYNEQFF. V gene TRBV4-3 combines with J gene TRBJ2-1; no reliable D call. V was trimmed by 1 base and J by 3 bases, leaving 13 bases between them. Germline CDR1 reads LGHNA; CDR2 reads YSLEER. The CDR3 is 16 amino acids.

This chain links TRBV9 with TRBJ2-3; TRBD2 matches 8 bases. The CDR3 consists of 21 residues. CDR1 is SGDLS, CDR2 YYNGEE, per germline. The junction had 25 bases not matched to a gene; V was cut back by 4 bases and J by 3 bases. This chain's CDR3 is CASSPTPRGGRPQRGTDTQYF. Written as DNA, the CDR3 is TGTGCCAGCAGCCCCACCCCACGCGGCGGGAGGCCCCAGCGGGGTACAGATACGCAGTATTTT.

In its sample, this clone was seen once. V usage is TRBV30 and J usage is TRBJ1-2; no reliable D call. V lost 2 bases, J lost 8 bases, and 15 bases lay in between. The germline V gene has CDR1 GTSNPN and CDR2 SVGIG (reference sequence). CDR3 length: 13 residues. The CDR3 reads CAWSYGLGRGYTF. CDR3 coding DNA: TGTGCCTGGAGTTATGGACTAGGGAGGGGCTACACCTTC.

V is TRBV27 and J is TRBJ1-6; TRBD1 is a possible D gene (5 bases). Germline V gives CDR1 MNHEY, CDR2 SMNVEV (reference sequence). The CDR3 has 16 residues. Trimming cost V 3 bases and J 6 bases, with 15 bases left between them. CDR3 DNA sequence: TGTGCCAGCAGTTTTCAGGGCACGGTCGGTAATTCACCCCTCCACTTT. Translated: CASSFQGTVGNSPLHF.

The rearrangement links TRBV30 to TRBJ1-2; D might be TRBD1 (5 bases). The germline CDR1 and CDR2 sequences are GTSNPN and SVGIG (reference sequence). Between the trimmed V and J ends, which lost 8 bases and 7 bases, there was a span of 17 bases. CDR3 length: 12 amino acids. The CDR3 region has the DNA TGTGCCGGGCTGGGGGGGGGACTTGGCTACACCTTC. Translated, it gives CAGLGGGLGYTF.

J is TRBJ2-7 and V is TRBV6-5, with TRBD1 matching 9 bases. This CDR3 contains 15 residues. J gave up 2 bases and V 2 bases, and 4 bases lay outside the gene matches. The germline V gene encodes CDR1 MNHEY and CDR2 SVGAGI. CDR3 residues: CASSYRDRDAYEQYF. CDR3 DNA sequence: TGTGCCAGCAGTTACCGGGACAGGGATGCCTACGAGCAGTACTTC.

The rearrangement uses TRBV5-6 and TRBJ2-2; 7 nucleotides match TRBD1. The germline gives CDR1 SGHDT, CDR2 YYEEEE. The CDR3 is 14 amino acids. The V segment lost 4 bases and the J segment 4 bases; nucleotides outside the gene matches: 4. Written as DNA, the CDR3 is TGTGCCAGCAGCAGACAGGGAACCACCGGGGAGCTGTTTTTT. Its translation: CASSRQGTTGELFF.

The chain links TRBV19 to TRBJ1-5, with TRBD1 matching over 7 bases. This CDR3 region has 16 residues. The junction had 11 bases not matched to a gene; V was cut back by 3 bases and J by 6 bases. Per the germline V gene, CDR1 is LNHDA and CDR2 is SQIVND (reference sequence). CDR3 DNA sequence: TGTGCCAGTAGTATGCAGGAACAGGGGTGGTCTCAGCCCCAGCATTTT. Protein product: CASSMQEQGWSQPQHF.

The chain recombines TRBV30 with TRBJ1-2; 7 nucleotides match TRBD1. The germline V gene has CDR1 GTSNPN and CDR2 SVGIG (reference sequence). This CDR3 region has 13 residues. Germline trimming cut 0 bases from V and 8 bases from J; bases unmatched to any gene: 6. CDR3 protein: CAWSVGGGLGYTF. In DNA, the CDR3 is TGTGCCTGGAGTGTAGGAGGGGGCCTCGGCTACACCTTC.

V usage is TRBV30 and J usage is TRBJ2-1; D possibly corresponds to TRBD2 (6 bases). Germline CDR1 and CDR2: GTSNPN and SVGIG (reference sequence). Trimming cost V 8 bases and J 0 bases, with 11 bases left between them. The CDR3 sequence is 13 residues long. The DNA of the CDR3 is TGTGCCGGGGGGTTAAGCTCCTACAATGAGCAGTTCTTC. It is translated as CAGGLSSYNEQFF. Full variable domain (rest looked up from reference TRBV30 and TRBJ2-1): SQTIHQWPATLVQPVGSPLSLECTVEGTSNPNLYWYRQAAGRGLQLLFYSVGIGQISSEVPQNLSASRPQDRQFILSSKKLLLSDSGFYLCAGGLSSYNEQFFGPGTRLTVL.

The rearrangement links TRBV5-1 to TRBJ2-1; 10 bases match TRBD1. J was trimmed by 9 bases and V by 4 bases; bases with no gene match: 10. Germline CDR1 SGHRS, CDR2 YFSETQ. The CDR3 has 15 amino acids. This CDR3 is CASSPGQGIGSEQFF. CDR3 coding DNA: TGCGCCAGCAGCCCGGGACAGGGGATAGGCAGTGAGCAGTTCTTC.

The chain has TRBV6-1 and TRBJ2-7; D unclear. The V and J ends lost 6 bases and 3 bases respectively, with 6 bases between them. CDR3 length: 11 residues. The germline CDR1 and CDR2 sequences are MNHNS and SASEGT. DNA of the CDR3: TGTGCCAGCAGGCGAAACTACGAGCAGTACTTC. Translation: CASRRNYEQYF.

The CDR3 nucleotides read TGTGCCAGCAGCGAAACCGGGACCACTTACTACGAGCAGTACTTC. Amino acids: CASSETGTTYYEQYF. This chain uses TRBV9 with TRBJ2-7, with D perhaps assigned TRBD1 or TRBD2 (5 bases each). This CDR3 is built from 15 residues. Germline lookup yields CDR1 SGDLS and CDR2 YYNGEE. Trimming shortened V by 3 bases and J by 3 bases, and 16 bases separated the two germline ends.

The chain is built from TRBV6-5 and TRBJ1-5; D is uncertain. The germline CDR1 and CDR2 sequences are MNHEY and SVGAGI. Trimming cost V 7 bases and J 9 bases, with 13 bases left between them. This CDR3 is 12 amino acids long. The CDR3 here is CASTSPSGPQHF. The CDR3 nucleotides read TGTGCCAGCACCTCCCCAAGTGGGCCCCAGCATTTT.

The chain has TRBV19 and TRBJ1-5, with D possibly being TRBD1 (6 bases). The V end was cut by 11 bases, the J end by 3 bases, with 14 bases between. Germline CDR1 and CDR2: LNHDA and SQIVND (reference sequence). The CDR3 runs 13 residues. The CDR3 nucleotides read TGTGCCGGGGGGACACGCGACAATCAGCCCCAGCATTTT. Its translation: CAGGTRDNQPQHF.